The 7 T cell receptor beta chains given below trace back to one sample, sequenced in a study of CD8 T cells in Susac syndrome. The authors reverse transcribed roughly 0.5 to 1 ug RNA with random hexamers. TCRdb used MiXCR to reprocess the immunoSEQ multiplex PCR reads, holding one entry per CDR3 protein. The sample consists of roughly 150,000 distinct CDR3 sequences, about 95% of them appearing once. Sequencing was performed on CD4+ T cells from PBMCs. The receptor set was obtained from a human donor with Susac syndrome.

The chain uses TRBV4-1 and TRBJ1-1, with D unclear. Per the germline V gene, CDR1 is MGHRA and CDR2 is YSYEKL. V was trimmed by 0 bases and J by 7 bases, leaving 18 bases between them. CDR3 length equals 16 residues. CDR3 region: CASSQDLAGRSNEAFF. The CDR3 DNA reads TGCGCCAGCAGCCAAGATTTGGCAGGACGATCGAATGAAGCTTTCTTT.

The CDR3 DNA sequence: TGCAGTGCTGAAGACAGGCCGTCCTACGAGCAGTACTTC. Translated, it gives CSAEDRPSYEQYF. This sequence joins TRBV20-1 and TRBJ2-7, with D perhaps TRBD1 (6 bases). This CDR3 has 13 residues. The germline V and J ends were trimmed by 5 bases and 1 base, with 12 bases remaining between them. Per germline, CDR1 DFQATT and CDR2 SNEGSKA (reference sequence).

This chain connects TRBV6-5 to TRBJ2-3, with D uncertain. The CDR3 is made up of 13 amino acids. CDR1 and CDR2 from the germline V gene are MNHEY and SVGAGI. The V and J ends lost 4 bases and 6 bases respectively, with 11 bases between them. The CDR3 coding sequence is TGTGCCAGCAGTTCCCGACGTGGGGATACGCAGTATTTT. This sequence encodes CASSSRRGDTQYF.

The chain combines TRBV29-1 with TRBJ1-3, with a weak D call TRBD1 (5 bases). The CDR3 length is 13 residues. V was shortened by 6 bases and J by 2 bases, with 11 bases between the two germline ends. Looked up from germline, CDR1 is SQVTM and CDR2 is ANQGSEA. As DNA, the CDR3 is TGCAGCGTGCGCAGGGCAACTGGAAACACCATATATTTT. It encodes CSVRRATGNTIYF.

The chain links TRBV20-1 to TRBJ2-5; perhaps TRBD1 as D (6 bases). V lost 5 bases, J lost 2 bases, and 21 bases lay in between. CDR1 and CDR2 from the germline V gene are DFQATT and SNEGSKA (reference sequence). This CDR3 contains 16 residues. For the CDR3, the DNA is TGCAGTGCTCGTCGACCCGCAGGGGCACGACAAGAGACCCAGTACTTC. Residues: CSARRPAGARQETQYF.

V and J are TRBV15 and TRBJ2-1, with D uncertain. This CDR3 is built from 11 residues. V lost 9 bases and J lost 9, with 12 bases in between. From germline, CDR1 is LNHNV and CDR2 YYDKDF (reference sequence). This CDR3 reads CATGIVPEQFF. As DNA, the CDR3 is TGTGCCACGGGGATAGTCCCTGAGCAGTTCTTC.

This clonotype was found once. This chain's CDR3 is CAGRGKGFAGANVLTF. CDR3 DNA sequence: TGTGCCGGTCGAGGGAAGGGGTTCGCTGGGGCCAACGTCCTGACTTTC. V gene TRBV6-2 or TRBV6-3 combines with J gene TRBJ2-6; D may be TRBD1 or TRBD2 (5 bases each). V dropped 11 bases and J dropped 2 bases, with 19 bases sitting between them. The CDR3 is 16 amino acids. The V gene's germline CDR1 is MNHEY and CDR2 SVGEGT.